These T cell receptor beta chains were read from a single sample in a study of blood T cell repertoires in COVID-19. The repertoire was sequenced with immunoSEQ multiplex PCR; TCRdb's copy has only in-frame clones and lacks some. The repertoire has 200,000 to 250,000 clones, about 79% of them found once; the top ten carry more than 3%. Sequenced input: PBMCs or T cells enriched from blood (not recorded which). The receptors here all came from a woman aged 55-70 years who had recovered from COVID-19. CDR3s leave out the opening cysteine and the closing phenylalanine or tryptophan. The order of the fields is CDR3 length, D gene, J gene, V gene, clone size, CDR3 protein. D genes are given only for firm matches. Rows give clone size only sometimes, using once, few, many, or a class for an expanded clone.

>13|TRBD1|TRBJ1-2|TRBV28|NA
ASSPPTGSNYGYT
>11|TRBD1|TRBJ2-7|TRBV5-5|NA
ASSPGQGWEQY
>11|TRBD2|TRBJ2-7|TRBV29-1|NA
SVGGTSYHEQY
>16|NA|TRBJ2-3|TRBV3-1/TRBV3-2|NA
ASSPLLGLGGGTDTQY
>14|TRBD1|TRBJ1-6|TRBV2|NA
ASSLNWDRSRSPLH
>12|NA|TRBJ2-1|TRBV5-8|NA
ASSLTGRVGEQF
>13|TRBD1|TRBJ1-4|TRBV10-3|once
AISESQGANEKLF
>15|TRBD1|TRBJ1-1|TRBV18|NA
ASSRPGQGRVGTEAF
>11|NA|TRBJ2-2|TRBV6-5|NA
ASKPSHTGELF
>12|TRBD1|TRBJ1-2|TRBV6-5|few
ASSSGQDGGGYT
>14|TRBD2|TRBJ2-3|TRBV6-4|NA
ASSDGGTSGPDTQY
>8|TRBD1|TRBJ1-4|TRBV20-1|NA
SADRGKLF
>13|NA|TRBJ2-1|TRBV21-1|once
ARSETANSYNEQF
>11|NA|TRBJ2-4|TRBV6-5|NA
ASNSPRDNIQY
>12|NA|TRBJ1-1|TRBV29-1|NA
SVGKTVGSTEAF
>14|TRBD2|TRBJ2-7|TRBV19|NA
ASSPRASGGVYEQY
>12|TRBD2|TRBJ2-1|TRBV6-5|NA
ASTGGLLGNEQF
>15|TRBD2|TRBJ2-1|TRBV18|few
ASSPPTSGSGLYEQF
>12|NA|TRBJ1-5|TRBV5-1|NA
ASSPGDYNQPQH
>13|NA|TRBJ1-1|TRBV18|NA
ASSPTRGWDTEAF
>10|NA|TRBJ1-1|TRBV18|few
ASSPGTNEAF
>14|TRBD2|TRBJ2-7|TRBV10-2|NA
ASSEPLAGSTYEQY
>12|TRBD1|TRBJ2-7|TRBV2|NA
ASKVGTGGSKQY
>11|NA|TRBJ2-4|TRBV11-2|NA
ASSASSSGLPY
>11|NA|TRBJ2-7|TRBV9|NA
ASSEGGPSEQY
>12|NA|TRBJ1-2|TRBV3-1/TRBV3-2|NA
ASSQDRRSNSYT